One T cell receptor (beta chain) is described in this entry. The V and J ends lost 6 bases and 4 bases, in that order; junction bases with no gene match: 2. This CDR3 contains 12 residues. Germline V CDR1 and CDR2: SQVTM, ANQGSEA. These data come from a study of CD8 T cells in Susac syndrome. RNA was extracted with the RNeasy kit, and a quantity of roughly 0.45 to 1 ug was reverse transcribed using random hexamers. A single record per CDR3 protein comes from TCRdb applying MiXCR to the immunoSEQ multiplex PCR reads. The sample has around 130,000 distinct CDR3 sequences; approximately 95% are singletons.

The rearrangement links TRBV29-1 to TRBJ2-5; 10 positions agree with TRBD2. The sequenced sample was CD4+ T cells from PBMCs. This clonotype was sampled from a human donor with multiple sclerosis. The CDR3 sequence: CSVGLALETQYF. Here the CDR3 DNA reads TGCAGCGTGGGACTAGCGTTAGAGACCCAGTACTTC.